This note documents a single T cell receptor (beta chain) sequence. As yet, its antigen is unknown. This sample was included in a study of OX40 agonist ivuxolimab in advanced cancers. Study-level findings and limits: The work left the antigen specificity of expanded peripheral T cells undetermined. Relative to CD4+, CD8+ T cells held more expanded clones on average.

Germline values: CDR1 MNHEY, CDR2 SVGAGI. The CDR3 has 14 residues. Trimming shortened V by 5 bases and J by 4 bases, and 14 bases separated the two germline ends. Only in-frame clones appear in the TCRdb table, and some are missing; sequencing was by immunoSEQ multiplex PCR. Altogether 20,000 or so clones are present, 90% being singletons, with the ten largest covering around 48%. The specimen comprised CD4+ or CD8+ T cells sorted from blood, sampled in a trial of the OX40 agonist ivuxolimab. This rearrangement joins TRBV6-5 to TRBJ2-5, with D possibly called TRBD1 or TRBD2 (5 bases each). This clonotype was sampled from an adult with an advanced solid tumor such as melanoma, head and neck, liver or kidney cancer. In DNA form, the CDR3 reads TGTGCCAGCAGTGAAATGTCCGGGACAGAGACCCAGTACTTC. Translation: CASSEMSGTETQYF.